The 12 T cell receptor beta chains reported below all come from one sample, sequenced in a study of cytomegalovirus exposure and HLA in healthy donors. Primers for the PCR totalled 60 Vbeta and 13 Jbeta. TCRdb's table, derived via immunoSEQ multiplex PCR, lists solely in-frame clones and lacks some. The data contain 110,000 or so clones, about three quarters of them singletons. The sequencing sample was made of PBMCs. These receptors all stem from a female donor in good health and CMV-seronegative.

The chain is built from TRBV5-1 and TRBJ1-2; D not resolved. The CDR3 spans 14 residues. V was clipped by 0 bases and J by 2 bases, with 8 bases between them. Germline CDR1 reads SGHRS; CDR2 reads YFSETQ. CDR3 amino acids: CASSLVGENYGYTF. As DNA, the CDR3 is TGCGCCAGCAGCTTGGTGGGAGAAAACTATGGCTACACCTTC.

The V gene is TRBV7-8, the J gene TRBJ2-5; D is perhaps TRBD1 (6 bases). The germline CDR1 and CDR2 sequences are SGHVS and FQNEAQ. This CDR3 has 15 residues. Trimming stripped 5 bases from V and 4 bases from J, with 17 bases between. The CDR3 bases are TGTGCCAGCAGCACCAGGGGCGTTGGGGGAGAGACCCAGTACTTC. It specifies CASSTRGVGGETQYF.

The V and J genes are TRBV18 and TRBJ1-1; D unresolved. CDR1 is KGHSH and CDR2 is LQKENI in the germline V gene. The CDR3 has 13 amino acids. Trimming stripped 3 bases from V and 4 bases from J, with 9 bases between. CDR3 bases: TGTGCCAGCTCACCCTCTGCGGGCACTGAAGCTTTCTTT. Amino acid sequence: CASSPSAGTEAFF.

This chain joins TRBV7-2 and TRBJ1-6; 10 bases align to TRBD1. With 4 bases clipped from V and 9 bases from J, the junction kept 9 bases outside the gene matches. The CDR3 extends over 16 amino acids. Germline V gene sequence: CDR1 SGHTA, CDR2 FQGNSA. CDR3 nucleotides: TGTGCCAGCAGCTCCCGGGACAGGGGAACGGGTTCACCCCTCCACTTT. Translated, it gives CASSSRDRGTGSPLHF. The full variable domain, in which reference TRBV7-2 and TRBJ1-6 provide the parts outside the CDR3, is GAGVSQSPSNKVTEKGKDVELRCDPISGHTALYWYRQSLGQGLEFLIYFQGNSAPDKSGLPSDRFSAERTGGSVSTLTIQRTQQEDSAVYLCASSSRDRGTGSPLHFGNGTRLTVT.

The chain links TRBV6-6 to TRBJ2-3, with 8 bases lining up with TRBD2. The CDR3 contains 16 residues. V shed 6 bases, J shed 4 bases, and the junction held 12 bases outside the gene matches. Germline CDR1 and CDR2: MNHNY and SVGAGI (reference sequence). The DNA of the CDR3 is TGTGCCAGCAGCCACCCCTCCGGGGGGGCCCCAGATACGCAGTATTTT. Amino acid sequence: CASSHPSGGAPDTQYF.

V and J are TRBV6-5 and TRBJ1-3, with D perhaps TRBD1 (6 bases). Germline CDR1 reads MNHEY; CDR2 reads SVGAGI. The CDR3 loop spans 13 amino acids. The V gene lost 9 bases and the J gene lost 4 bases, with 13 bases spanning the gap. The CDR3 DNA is TGTGCCAGTCGTCAGGGGAAAGGAAACACCATATATTTT. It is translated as CASRQGKGNTIYF.

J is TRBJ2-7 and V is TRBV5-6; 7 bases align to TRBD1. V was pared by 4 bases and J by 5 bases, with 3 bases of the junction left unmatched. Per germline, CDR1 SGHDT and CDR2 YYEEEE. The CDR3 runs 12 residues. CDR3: CASSPGQDEQYF. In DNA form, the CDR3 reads TGTGCCAGCAGCCCCGGACAGGACGAGCAGTACTTC. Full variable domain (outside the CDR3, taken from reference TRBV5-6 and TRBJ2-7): DAGVTQSPTHLIKTRGQQVTLRCSPKSGHDTVSWYQQALGQGPQFIFQYYEEEERQRGNFPDRFSGHQFPNYSSELNVNALLLGDSALYLCASSPGQDEQYFGPGTRLTVT.

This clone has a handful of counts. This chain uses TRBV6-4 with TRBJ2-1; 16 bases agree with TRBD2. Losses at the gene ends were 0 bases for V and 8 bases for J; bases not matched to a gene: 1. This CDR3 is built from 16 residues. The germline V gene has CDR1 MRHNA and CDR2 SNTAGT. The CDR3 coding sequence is TGTGCCAGCAGTGACTCGGGACTAGCGGGGGGGCATGAGCAGTTCTTC. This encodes CASSDSGLAGGHEQFF.

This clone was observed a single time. CDR3 residues: CASSIAMGLGRTGELFF. The CDR3 DNA reads TGTGCCAGTAGTATAGCCATGGGACTAGGAAGGACCGGGGAGCTGTTTTTT. This sequence joins TRBV19 and TRBJ2-2, with TRBD2 identical over 8 bases. Germline CDR1 LNHDA, CDR2 SQIVND (reference sequence). This CDR3 has 17 amino acids. Trimming at V came to 1 base and at J to 5 bases, leaving 9 bases not matched to a gene. Full variable domain (remainder filled in from reference TRBV19 and TRBJ2-2): DGGITQSPKYLFRKEGQNVTLSCEQNLNHDAMYWYRQDPGQGLRLIYYSQIVNDFQKGDIAEGYSVSREKKESFPLTVTSAQKNPTAFYLCASSIAMGLGRTGELFFGEGSRLTVL.

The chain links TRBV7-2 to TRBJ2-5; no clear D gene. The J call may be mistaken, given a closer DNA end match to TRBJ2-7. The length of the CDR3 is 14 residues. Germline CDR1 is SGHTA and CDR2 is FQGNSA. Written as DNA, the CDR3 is TGTGCCAGCAGCTTAGGGAGAGGATCTTACGAGCAGTACTTC. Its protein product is CASSLGRGSYEQYF.

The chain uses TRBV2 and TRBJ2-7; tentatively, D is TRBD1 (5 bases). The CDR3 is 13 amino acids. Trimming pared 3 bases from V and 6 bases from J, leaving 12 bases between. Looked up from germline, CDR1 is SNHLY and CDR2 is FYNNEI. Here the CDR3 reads CASSELLGVEQYF. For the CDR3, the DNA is TGTGCCAGCAGTGAGTTGCTAGGGGTCGAGCAGTACTTC.

Here the CDR3 DNA reads TGTGCCACCCTCACGGCGGACAGGGTTAATTCACCCCTCCACTTT. Translating gives CATLTADRVNSPLHF. The chain recombines TRBV6-6 with TRBJ1-6; 8 nucleotides match TRBD1. The V segment lost 10 bases and the J segment 6 bases; nucleotides outside the gene matches: 11. The length of the CDR3 is 15 residues. The germline V gene encodes CDR1 MNHNY and CDR2 SVGAGI (reference sequence).